These T cell receptor beta chains were read from a single sample in a study of blood T cell repertoires in COVID-19. Profiled with immunoSEQ multiplex PCR; TCRdb holds only in-frame clones, not every one. This table has 150,000 to 200,000 clones, roughly 84% appearing once. Input material: PBMCs or T cells enriched from blood (not recorded which). The receptors derive from a woman aged 60-75 years who had recovered from COVID-19. Each CDR3 is given with its conserved first and last residue. Fields, in order: D gene, clone size, V gene, J gene, CDR3 DNA, CDR3 protein. A D gene is named only where the DNA matches it firmly. Clone size is stated in some rows and not others, as once, few, many or a class when expanded.

D: TRBD1; size: NA; V: TRBV7-9; J: TRBJ1-2; DNA: TGTGCCAGCAGCTTAAACAGGGGGCAGAATGGCTACACCTTC; CDR3: CASSLNRGQNGYTF
D: NA; size: NA; V: TRBV3-1/TRBV3-2; J: TRBJ1-5; DNA: TGTGCCAGCAGCCAAGAGGGGGGGAACCATCAGCCCCAGCATTTT; CDR3: CASSQEGGNHQPQHF
D: TRBD2; size: NA; V: TRBV2; J: TRBJ2-2; DNA: TGTGCCAGCAATCCAATGGGGGGGACCGGGGAGCTGTTTTTT; CDR3: CASNPMGGTGELFF
D: NA; size: NA; V: TRBV12-5; J: TRBJ1-1; DNA: TGTGCTAGTGGTTCCCCGGCACAGGGAGATGAAGCTTTCTTT; CDR3: CASGSPAQGDEAFF
D: NA; size: few; V: TRBV6-1; J: TRBJ1-1; DNA: TGTGCCAGCAGTGACGGGTTTGAAGCTTTCTTT; CDR3: CASSDGFEAFF
D: NA; size: NA; V: TRBV10-3; J: TRBJ1-5; DNA: TGTGCCATCAGCGAGCAACGATTCGGGGCCCAGCATTTT; CDR3: CAISEQRFGAQHF
D: NA; size: NA; V: TRBV6-5; J: TRBJ1-2; DNA: TGTGCCAGCAGTTACTCCTACCGGGAAAACTATGGCTACACCTTC; CDR3: CASSYSYRENYGYTF
D: TRBD1; size: NA; V: TRBV25-1; J: TRBJ1-4; DNA: TGTGCCAGCAGTGCTCTGGACAGGGGAAAACTGTTTTTT; CDR3: CASSALDRGKLFF
D: NA; size: NA; V: TRBV5-1; J: TRBJ1-3; DNA: TGCGCCAGCAGCGCACAGGGCTCGGCTGGAAACACCATATATTTT; CDR3: CASSAQGSAGNTIYF
D: NA; size: NA; V: TRBV18; J: TRBJ2-7; DNA: TGTGCCAGCTCTCCGGATCCCACAGGGTGGGTCTACGAGCAGTACTTC; CDR3: CASSPDPTGWVYEQYF
D: TRBD1; size: NA; V: TRBV14; J: TRBJ2-1; DNA: TGTGCCAGCAGCCATGGTTCTCCGGGACAGGCGTGGGATGAGCAGTTCTTC; CDR3: CASSHGSPGQAWDEQFF
D: NA; size: NA; V: TRBV6-5; J: TRBJ2-7; DNA: TGTGCCAGCACAGAGACAGGAGCCTACGAGCAGTACTTC; CDR3: CASTETGAYEQYF
D: TRBD2; size: NA; V: TRBV9; J: TRBJ2-7; DNA: TGTGCCAGCAGCGTTGGGGGGAGGGGAGCGGAGGAGCAGTACTTC; CDR3: CASSVGGRGAEEQYF
D: NA; size: NA; V: TRBV28; J: TRBJ1-6; DNA: TGTGCCAGCAGTTTGGCCCGCGGGGCAGGTTCATGGAATTCACCCCTCCACTTT; CDR3: CASSLARGAGSWNSPLHF
D: NA; size: NA; V: TRBV5-1; J: TRBJ2-1; DNA: TGCGCCAGCAGCTTGGCCGGGTTGCAGATTAACAATGAGCAGTTCTTC; CDR3: CASSLAGLQINNEQFF
D: NA; size: NA; V: TRBV2; J: TRBJ2-4; DNA: TGTGCCAGCAGTCCGCATTCCCAGATAAACATTCAGTACTTC; CDR3: CASSPHSQINIQYF
D: TRBD2; size: NA; V: TRBV18; J: TRBJ2-7; DNA: TGTGCCAGCTCACGAAGCGGGGGGGCCACCCACGAGCAGTACTTC; CDR3: CASSRSGGATHEQYF
D: TRBD2; size: once; V: TRBV12-3/TRBV12-4; J: TRBJ2-3; DNA: TGTGCCAGCAGGGCTAGCGGGGCGACGCAGTATTTT; CDR3: CASRASGATQYF
D: NA; size: NA; V: TRBV19; J: TRBJ1-2; DNA: TGTGCCAGTAGTATAGATGGAAATCAGGGGCCGCAGGTTGGCTACACCTTC; CDR3: CASSIDGNQGPQVGYTF
D: NA; size: NA; V: TRBV5-1; J: TRBJ2-7; DNA: TGCGCCAGCAGCTTGGCGTCCGGAGATTGGCTAGGTGAGCAGTACTTC; CDR3: CASSLASGDWLGEQYF